This TCR beta chain derives from a study of CD8 T cell repertoires and HIV-1 epitope variants. Background on the study: Enriched T cells were co-cultured with equal autologous T cell-negative cells. IL-2, IL-7 and IL-15 were added on days 3 and 7 of approximately 11-day cultures.

Comments on this clone: What it binds is unknown.

Sequencing used immunoSEQ multiplex PCR; TCRdb keeps in-frame clones, though not all of them. The sample lists about 2,800 clones; roughly two thirds were seen once. Germline V CDR1 and CDR2: MDHEN, SYDVKM. The CDR3 runs 14 residues. The V segment lost 5 bases and the J segment 4 bases; nucleotides outside the gene matches: 5. The receptor comes from a male donor with HIV. The sequenced material came from cultured CD8+ T cells derived from PBMCs. The chain couples TRBV28 to TRBJ2-1, with 7 bases matching TRBD1. In DNA, the CDR3 is TGTGCCAGCAGTGCCGGACAGGCTTACAATGAGCAGTTCTTC. Translation gives CASSAGQAYNEQFF.